These 26 T cell receptor beta chains came from one sample sequenced in a study of cytotoxic CD8 clonotypes in ibrutinib-treated CLL (dated by TCRdb to the early 2020s). The library was produced with the immunoSEQ multiplex PCR assay. This immuneACCESS table, as held by TCRdb, lists in-frame sequences with V and J called but not all clones. Of the missing ones, under half trace to an unresolved V gene in checked studies; the others have no known cause. This sample has about 36,000 clones in its table, and 71% of those were observed once. Over 15% of the sample comes from the top ten. This sample's time point label indicates: progressive disease on ibrutinib. The source was PBMCs, collected at disease progression, from a patient treated with ibrutinib. These receptors originate from a human donor with chronic lymphocytic leukemia.

This chain links TRBV19 with TRBJ1-6; D gene uncertain. This CDR3 spans 14 amino acids. Per the germline V gene, CDR1 is LNHDA and CDR2 is SQIVND (reference sequence). The V and J ends lost 3 bases and 5 bases respectively, with 8 bases between them. CDR3 sequence: CASSIAGNNSPLHF. CDR3 bases: TGTGCCAGTAGTATTGCCGGAAATAATTCACCCCTCCACTTT.

The rearrangement uses TRBV7-8 and TRBJ1-5, with D hard to call. The V and J ends lost 5 bases and 11 bases respectively, with 22 bases between them. The CDR3 covers 15 residues. Germline assignment: CDR1 SGHVS and CDR2 FQNEAQ. The chain's CDR3 is CASSRDTEVLVAQHF. CDR3 nucleotides: TGTGCCAGCAGCCGAGACACGGAGGTCCTAGTAGCCCAGCATTTT.

This clone was seen only a few times. The chain recombines TRBV7-9 with TRBJ2-1, with D perhaps TRBD2 (6 bases). The V and J ends lost 5 bases and 8 bases respectively, with 13 bases between them. The germline gives CDR1 SEHNR, CDR2 FQNEAQ (reference sequence). The CDR3 has 13 amino acids. CDR3 residues: CASSLGTPDEQFF. The CDR3 DNA reads as TGTGCCAGCAGCCTTGGGACTCCTGATGAGCAGTTCTTC.

The chain's CDR3 is CASSMGKVSYTF. The DNA for the CDR3 is TGTGCCAGTAGTATGGGGAAGGTCAGCTACACCTTC. V gene TRBV19 combines with J gene TRBJ1-2; D is uncertain. CDR3 length: 12 amino acids. The V end lost 3 bases, the J end lost 9 bases, and 11 bases lay between the germline ends. CDR1 is LNHDA, CDR2 SQIVND, per germline (reference sequence).

The gene calls are TRBV7-6 and TRBJ1-4; TRBD1 might be the D (6 bases). Germline CDR1 is SGHVS and CDR2 is FNYEAQ. The CDR3 is 14 residues long. V gave up 7 bases and J gave up 5 bases, with 14 bases separating them. CDR3 amino acids: CASNLGAMNEKLFF. The DNA for the CDR3 is TGTGCCAGCAACCTGGGGGCCATGAATGAAAAACTGTTTTTT.

This chain links TRBV7-9 with TRBJ2-7; no definite D call. V lost 5 bases to trimming and J lost 0 bases, with 11 bases between them. Germline lookup yields CDR1 SEHNR and CDR2 FQNEAQ (reference sequence). The CDR3 totals 14 residues. For the CDR3, the DNA is TGTGCCAGCAGCCCCTCGGTCACCTCCTACGAGCAGTACTTC. It encodes CASSPSVTSYEQYF.

This clone was counted a single time. V gene TRBV2 combines with J gene TRBJ2-7, with TRBD1 matching over 8 bases. Trimming removed 6 bases from V and 6 bases from J; junction bases left unmatched: 16. Germline-derived CDR1 and CDR2 are SNHLY and FYNNEI. The CDR3 is 16 amino acids. In DNA form, the CDR3 reads TGTGCCAGCAGGGAACCGGGTCCAGGGGGCTTCTCCGAGCAGTACTTC. Protein sequence: CASREPGPGGFSEQYF.

The rearrangement joins TRBV28 to TRBJ2-3; a possible D gene is TRBD1 (7 bases). The germline CDR1 and CDR2 sequences are MDHEN and SYDVKM. V shed 8 bases and J shed 8 bases, with 35 bases lying between them. CDR3 size: 19 residues. The CDR3 here is CASGDFLGGGSPRRGTQYF. Here the CDR3 DNA reads TGTGCCAGCGGGGACTTCCTAGGGGGCGGATCCCCCCGCAGGGGTACGCAGTATTTT.

V usage is TRBV11-2 and J usage is TRBJ2-1; 8 nucleotides agree with TRBD1. CDR1 SGHAT and CDR2 FQNNGV come from the germline V gene. Trimming cost V 9 bases and J 4 bases; bases outside gene matches: 11. This CDR3 is built from 15 residues. The CDR3 coding sequence is TGTGCCAGTAGCGGTAGCGACAGGGGATACAATGAGCAGTTCTTC. This sequence encodes CASSGSDRGYNEQFF. The whole variable domain, filled in from reference TRBV11-2 and TRBJ2-1, reads EAGVAQSPRYKIIEKRQSVAFWCNPISGHATLYWYQQILGQGPKLLIQFQNNGVVDDSQLPKDRFSAERLKGVDSTLKIQPAKLEDSAVYLCASSGSDRGYNEQFFGPGTRLTVL.

V usage is TRBV18 and J usage is TRBJ2-2; no clear D gene. V lost 3 bases to trimming and J lost 4 bases, with 9 bases between them. Germline values: CDR1 KGHSH, CDR2 LQKENI. The CDR3 runs 14 residues. The DNA of the CDR3 is TGTGCCAGCTCACCCGCCAAGGGCACCGGGGAGCTGTTTTTT. This codes for CASSPAKGTGELFF.

The chain couples TRBV6-4 to TRBJ1-1; 8 bases agree with TRBD1. J was trimmed by 5 bases and V by 5 bases; bases with no gene match: 4. This CDR3 has 13 amino acids. In germline, CDR1 is MRHNA, CDR2 SNTAGT. The CDR3 region is CASSRTGLTEAFF. CDR3 nucleotide sequence: TGTGCCAGCAGTCGGACAGGGCTAACTGAAGCTTTCTTT.

Concerning this clone: Compared with germline, one end of the junction differs, possibly owing to a read error. The chain is built from TRBV13 and TRBJ1-4; D remains ambiguous. Germline CDR1 and CDR2: PRHDT and FYEKMQ (reference sequence). The CDR3 runs 15 residues. CDR3 protein: CASSVGSGYNEKLFF. The CDR3 DNA reads TGTGCCAGCAGCGTAGGTAGCGGCTATAATGAAAAACTGTTTTTT.

This clone appeared a few times. This chain's CDR3 is CASSFGLDSYNEQFF. CDR3 nucleotides: TGTGCCAGCAGCTTTGGACTAGACTCCTACAATGAGCAGTTCTTC. This chain uses TRBV2 with TRBJ2-1; 7 bases line up with TRBD2. The J segment lost 0 bases and the V segment lost 6 bases, leaving 5 bases of the junction unmatched. CDR1 SNHLY and CDR2 FYNNEI come from the germline V gene. This CDR3 is 15 amino acids long.

The chain has TRBV2 and TRBJ2-7; TRBD1 agrees at 8 bases. The germline gives CDR1 SNHLY, CDR2 FYNNEI. The CDR3 totals 14 residues. V gave up 6 bases and J gave up 6 bases; unmatched junction bases: 10. The CDR3 coding sequence is TGTGCCAGCAGCGGGGGTGCAGGGGGCGGCGAGCAGTACTTC. Residues: CASSGGAGGGEQYF.

This chain links TRBV4-2 with TRBJ1-6; no definite D call. The ends were cut back, 4 bases at V and 7 bases at J, with 11 bases in the middle. CDR1 is LGHNA and CDR2 is YNFKEQ in the germline V gene. The CDR3 totals 14 residues. The CDR3 loop is CASSPGLGNSPLHF. In DNA form, the CDR3 reads TGTGCCAGCAGCCCTGGACTGGGGAATTCACCCCTCCACTTT.

The count of this clone is one. V is TRBV10-3 and J is TRBJ2-3; 11 bases are a match to TRBD1. After removal of 5 bases from V and 5 bases from J, the junction contained 12 bases not matched to a gene. The length of the CDR3 is 17 residues. Germline V gene sequence: CDR1 ENHRY, CDR2 SYGVKD. CDR3 nucleotide sequence: TGTGCCATCAGTCAGCCTCCCGGGACAGGGGGAAGAGATACGCAGTATTTT. This translates into CAISQPPGTGGRDTQYF.

The chain employs TRBV5-1 and TRBJ2-1; 11 nucleotides align to TRBD2. Per the germline V gene, CDR1 is SGHRS and CDR2 is YFSETQ. The CDR3 consists of 19 residues. The V and J ends lost 3 bases and 0 bases, in that order; junction bases with no gene match: 11. The CDR3 spells CASSSRPLAGESSYNEQFF. DNA for the CDR3: TGCGCCAGCAGCTCCCGCCCACTAGCGGGGGAGAGCTCCTACAATGAGCAGTTCTTC. The variable domain in full, completed from reference TRBV5-1 and TRBJ2-1, reads KAGVTQTPRYLIKTRGQQVTLSCSPISGHRSVSWYQQTPGQGLQFLFEYFSETQRNKGNFPGRFSGRQFSNSRSEMNVSTLELGDSALYLCASSSRPLAGESSYNEQFFGPGTRLTVL.

The chain employs TRBV5-1 and TRBJ1-5, with D possibly TRBD1 on 5 matching bases. The V end lost 0 bases, the J end lost 4 bases, and 8 bases lay between the germline ends. Germline-derived CDR1 and CDR2 are SGHRS and YFSETQ. This CDR3 spans 14 amino acids. CDR3 in amino acids: CASSLAGGNQPQHF. The CDR3 bases are TGCGCCAGCAGCTTGGCGGGGGGGAATCAGCCCCAGCATTTT.

This clone appeared a single time. V is TRBV7-9 and J is TRBJ1-1, with D tentatively TRBD1 (6 bases). CDR1 and CDR2 from the germline V gene are SEHNR and FQNEAQ (reference sequence). This CDR3 is built from 13 residues. The V end lost 7 bases, the J end lost 5 bases, and 14 bases lay between the germline ends. CDR3 nucleotides: TGTGCCAGCACCCTAGGGGGACGGACTGAAGCTTTCTTT. Translating gives CASTLGGRTEAFF.

The rearrangement links TRBV13 to TRBJ2-2; D is unresolved. CDR3 length: 16 amino acids. Germline CDR1 is PRHDT and CDR2 is FYEKMQ (reference sequence). The V gene lost 0 bases and the J gene lost 1 base, with 9 bases spanning the gap. The CDR3 loop is CASSLGSLLNTGELFF. The CDR3 DNA reads as TGTGCCAGCAGCTTAGGCTCCCTACTGAACACCGGGGAGCTGTTTTTT.

This clone counts as large (0.1 to 1%). The rearrangement joins TRBV7-8 to TRBJ1-2, with D tentatively TRBD1 (5 bases). The CDR3 has 15 residues. Trimming pared 4 bases from V and 6 bases from J, leaving 18 bases between. Germline V CDR1 and CDR2: SGHVS, FQNEAQ. The CDR3 DNA sequence: TGTGCCAGCAGCTCCTACCCGACAGAGAGCCATGGCTACACCTTC. This gives the protein CASSSYPTESHGYTF.

The sample holds a few counts of this clone. V gene TRBV5-5 combines with J gene TRBJ2-1; TRBD2 matches 8 bases. Losses at the gene ends were 4 bases for V and 5 bases for J; bases not matched to a gene: 8. Germline values: CDR1 SGHKS, CDR2 YYEKEE (reference sequence). This CDR3 is 15 amino acids long. The CDR3 reads CASSPTGLVNNEQFF. The CDR3 DNA follows: TGTGCCAGCAGCCCTACGGGACTAGTCAACAATGAGCAGTTCTTC.

The J gene is TRBJ2-3, the V gene TRBV7-8, with a weak D call TRBD1 (6 bases). V lost 3 bases, J lost 6 bases, and 16 bases lay in between. The CDR3 contains 15 residues. CDR1 and CDR2 (germline): SGHVS, FQNEAQ. For the CDR3, the DNA is TGTGCCAGCAGCTTCGACAGGACGTTCATGGATACGCAGTATTTT. Its protein product is CASSFDRTFMDTQYF.

This chain joins TRBV7-6 and TRBJ2-7; 10 nucleotides line up with TRBD1. CDR1 and CDR2 from the germline V gene are SGHVS and FNYEAQ. V lost 3 bases, J lost 4 bases, and 6 bases stayed unmatched. CDR3 size: 15 residues. The CDR3 bases are TGTGCCAGCAGCTTGCGACAGGGGGCAGGTTACGAGCAGTACTTC. It codes for CASSLRQGAGYEQYF.

The rearrangement uses TRBV10-2 and TRBJ1-4; possible D gene TRBD1, 5 bases. Germline CDR1 reads WSHSY; CDR2 reads SAAADI. CDR3 size: 15 residues. The ends were cut back, 3 bases at V and 5 bases at J, with 13 bases in the middle. The CDR3 DNA reads as TGCGCCAGCAGTGATGTGGGGGTGGGGAATGAAAAACTGTTTTTT. Protein: CASSDVGVGNEKLFF.

This clone turned up a few times. The chain carries TRBV5-1 and TRBJ2-3, with 9 bases fitting TRBD2. The ends lost 0 bases at V and 6 bases at J; junction bases unmatched: 5. CDR1 SGHRS and CDR2 YFSETQ come from the germline V gene. This CDR3 has 15 amino acids. The CDR3 nucleotides are TGCGCCAGCAGCTTGGATGCGGGAGGGGGGGATACGCAGTATTTT. Its protein is CASSLDAGGGDTQYF.